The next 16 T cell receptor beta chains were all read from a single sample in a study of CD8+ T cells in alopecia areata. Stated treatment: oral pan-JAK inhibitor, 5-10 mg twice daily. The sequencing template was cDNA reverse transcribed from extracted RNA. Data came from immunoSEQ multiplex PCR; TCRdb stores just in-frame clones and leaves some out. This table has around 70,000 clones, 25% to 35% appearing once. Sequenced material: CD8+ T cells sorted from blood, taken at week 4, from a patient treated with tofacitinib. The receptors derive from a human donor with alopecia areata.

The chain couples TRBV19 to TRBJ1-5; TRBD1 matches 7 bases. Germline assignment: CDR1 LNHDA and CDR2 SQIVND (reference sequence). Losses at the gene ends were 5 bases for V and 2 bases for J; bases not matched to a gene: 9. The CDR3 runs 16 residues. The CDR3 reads CASSGPRQGRNQPQHF. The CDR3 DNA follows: TGTGCCAGTAGTGGACCCCGACAGGGTCGCAATCAGCCCCAGCATTTT.

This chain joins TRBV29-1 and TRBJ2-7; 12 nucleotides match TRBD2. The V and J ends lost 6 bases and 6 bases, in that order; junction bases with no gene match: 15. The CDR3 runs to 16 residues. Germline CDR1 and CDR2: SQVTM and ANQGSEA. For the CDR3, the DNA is TGCAGCGTGGGTGATGCTAGCGGGAGGGCCTTGGCCGAGCAGTACTTC. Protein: CSVGDASGRALAEQYF.

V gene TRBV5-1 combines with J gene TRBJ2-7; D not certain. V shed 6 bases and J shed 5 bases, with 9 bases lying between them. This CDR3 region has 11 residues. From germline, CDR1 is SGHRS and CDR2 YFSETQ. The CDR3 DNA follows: TGCGCCAGCAACGTGCCCCACGAGCAGTACTTC. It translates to CASNVPHEQYF.

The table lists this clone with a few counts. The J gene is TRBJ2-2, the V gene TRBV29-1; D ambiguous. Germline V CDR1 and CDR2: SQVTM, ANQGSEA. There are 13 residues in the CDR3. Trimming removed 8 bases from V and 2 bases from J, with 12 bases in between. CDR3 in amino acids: CSFRIPNTGELFF. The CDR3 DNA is TGCAGCTTCCGGATACCCAACACCGGGGAGCTGTTTTTT.

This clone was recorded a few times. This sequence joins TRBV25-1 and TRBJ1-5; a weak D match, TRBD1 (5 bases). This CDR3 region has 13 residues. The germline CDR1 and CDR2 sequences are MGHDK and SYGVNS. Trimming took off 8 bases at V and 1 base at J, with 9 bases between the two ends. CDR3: CASGRDSNQPQHF. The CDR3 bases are TGTGCCAGCGGCCGGGACAGCAATCAGCCCCAGCATTTT.

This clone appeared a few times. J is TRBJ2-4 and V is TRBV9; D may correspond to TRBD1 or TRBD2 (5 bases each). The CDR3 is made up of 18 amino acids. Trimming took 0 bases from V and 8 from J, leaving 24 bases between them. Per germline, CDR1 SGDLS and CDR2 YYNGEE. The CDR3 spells CASSVAREQEPPGDIQYF. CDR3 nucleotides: TGTGCCAGCAGCGTAGCCCGGGAACAGGAGCCTCCCGGGGACATTCAGTACTTC.

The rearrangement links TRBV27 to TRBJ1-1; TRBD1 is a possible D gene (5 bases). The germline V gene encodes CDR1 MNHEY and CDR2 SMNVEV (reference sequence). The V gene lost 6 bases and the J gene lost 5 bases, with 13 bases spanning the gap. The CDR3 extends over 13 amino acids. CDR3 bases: TGTGCCAGCAGCCAGGGTTATCTAACTGAAGCTTTCTTT. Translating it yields CASSQGYLTEAFF.

This CDR3 reads CASRIGGGYEKLFF. The CDR3 bases are TGTGCCAGCCGGATCGGGGGGGGCTATGAAAAACTGTTTTTT. The V and J genes are TRBV27 and TRBJ1-4; tentatively, D is TRBD1 (6 bases). The CDR3 is made up of 14 amino acids. Trimming shortened V by 8 bases and J by 6 bases, and 16 bases separated the two germline ends. Looked up from germline, CDR1 is MNHEY and CDR2 is SMNVEV (reference sequence).

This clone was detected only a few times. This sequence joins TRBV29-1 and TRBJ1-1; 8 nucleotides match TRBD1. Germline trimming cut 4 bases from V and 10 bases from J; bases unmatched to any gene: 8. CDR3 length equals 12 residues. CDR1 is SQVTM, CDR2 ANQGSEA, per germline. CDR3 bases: TGCAGCGTTGGACCTCAGGGGGCGAGAGCTTTCTTT. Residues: CSVGPQGARAFF.

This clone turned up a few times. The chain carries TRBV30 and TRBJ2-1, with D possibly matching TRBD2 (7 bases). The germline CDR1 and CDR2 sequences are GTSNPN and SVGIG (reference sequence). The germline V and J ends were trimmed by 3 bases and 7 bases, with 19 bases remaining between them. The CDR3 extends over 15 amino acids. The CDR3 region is CAWRGGEGAWNEQFF. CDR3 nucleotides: TGTGCCTGGAGAGGGGGGGAAGGGGCATGGAATGAGCAGTTCTTC.

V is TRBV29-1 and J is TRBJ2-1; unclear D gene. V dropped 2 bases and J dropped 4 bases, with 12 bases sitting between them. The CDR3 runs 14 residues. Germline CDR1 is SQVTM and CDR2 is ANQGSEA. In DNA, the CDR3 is TGCAGCGTTGAAACCCTTGACTTATACAATGAGCAGTTCTTC. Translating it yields CSVETLDLYNEQFF.

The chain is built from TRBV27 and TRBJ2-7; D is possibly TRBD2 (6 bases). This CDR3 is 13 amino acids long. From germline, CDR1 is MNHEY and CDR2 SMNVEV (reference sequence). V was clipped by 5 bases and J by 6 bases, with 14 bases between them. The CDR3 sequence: CASSPRGELEQYF. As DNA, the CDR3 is TGTGCCAGCAGTCCGCGGGGAGAACTCGAGCAGTACTTC.

For the CDR3, the DNA is TGTGCCAGCAGTTTATCGGGCTTAAGGGCGGCCTACGAGCAGTACTTC. Translating it yields CASSLSGLRAAYEQYF. The rearrangement uses TRBV27 and TRBJ2-7; D remains ambiguous. CDR3 length equals 16 residues. Germline V gene lookup returns CDR1 MNHEY and CDR2 SMNVEV (reference sequence). The V gene lost 0 bases and the J gene lost 2 bases, with 14 bases spanning the gap.

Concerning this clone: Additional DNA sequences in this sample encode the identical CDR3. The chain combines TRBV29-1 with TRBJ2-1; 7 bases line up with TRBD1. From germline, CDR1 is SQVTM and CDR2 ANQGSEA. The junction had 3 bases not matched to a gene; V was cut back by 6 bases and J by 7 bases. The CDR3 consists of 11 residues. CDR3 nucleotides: TGCAGCGTAGACAGGGAAAATGAGCAGTTCTTC. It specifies CSVDRENEQFF.

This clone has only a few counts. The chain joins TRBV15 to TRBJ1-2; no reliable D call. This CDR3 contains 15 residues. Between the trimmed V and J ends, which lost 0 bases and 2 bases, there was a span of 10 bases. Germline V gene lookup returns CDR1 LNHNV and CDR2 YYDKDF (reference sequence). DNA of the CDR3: TGTGCCACCAGCAGAGATGTAGGAGTCAACTATGGCTACACCTTC. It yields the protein CATSRDVGVNYGYTF.

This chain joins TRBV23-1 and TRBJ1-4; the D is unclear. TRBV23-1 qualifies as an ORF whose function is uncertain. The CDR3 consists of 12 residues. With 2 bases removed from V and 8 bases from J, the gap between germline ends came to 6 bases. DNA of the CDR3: TGCGCCAGCAGTCAAAATTGGGAAAAACTGTTTTTT. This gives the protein CASSQNWEKLFF.